The clone carrying this TCR beta chain came up once. Its antigen remains unidentified. This entry is derived from a study of cytomegalovirus exposure and HLA in healthy donors. Study background: The early release's HLA-typed donors yielded approximately 81 million unique TCRs.

In the PCR, 60 Vbeta and 13 Jbeta primers were used. Libraries were prepared by immunoSEQ multiplex PCR; TCRdb keeps only in-frame clonotypes and omits some of them. This sample has roughly 150,000 clones, with roughly 80% found just once. Study-wide findings and caveats: TCR beta chain V- and J-gene trimming was linked, in a later analysis, to a missense variant in DCLRE1C. HLA alleles were associated with roughly 15,000 TCR beta sequences in a later analysis at 0.05 false discovery rate. Later, an analysis found that common viral pathogens appeared to be linked with several of the most significant clusters.

Source material: PBMCs. The source is a male donor in good health and CMV-seronegative.

In DNA form, the CDR3 reads TGCAGCGGGGGACTAGCGGGGGTATACAATGAGCAGTTCTTC. Encoded protein: CSGGLAGVYNEQFF. The V call is TRBV29-1, the J call TRBJ2-1, with TRBD2 identical over 14 bases. CDR3 length: 14 residues. CDR1 is SQVTM, CDR2 ANQGSEA, per germline. V lost 7 bases, J lost 4 bases, and 3 bases stayed unmatched.